This T cell receptor (beta chain) was sequenced for a study of T cells in localized non-small cell lung cancer. Study conclusions and caveats: When the top 100 tumor clones were examined, a median roughly 62 of them also appeared in the adjacent lung, which was paired and uninvolved. Greater blood T cell density accompanied longer overall survival. Uninvolved adjacent lung, not tumor, had the highest T cell clonality.

For this clone: Its antigen is not identified.

TCRdb keeps only in-frame clones here, not all; method: immunoSEQ multiplex PCR. The sample contains just over 70,000 clones, around 85% of which appear only once. The clonotype originates from a male donor older than 55 with stage III squamous cell lung carcinoma. The sample was peripheral blood, taken before any cancer treatment.

CDR3 in amino acids: CAITKTDVSTDTQYF. The CDR3 region has the DNA TGTGCCATTACAAAGACAGACGTTAGCACAGATACGCAGTATTTT. The V call is TRBV28, the J call TRBJ2-3; TRBD1 might be the D (5 bases). Germline V gene data show CDR1 as MDHEN and CDR2 as SYDVKM. The V gene lost 10 bases and the J gene lost 0 bases, with 17 bases spanning the gap. CDR3 size: 15 residues.